The next 12 T cell receptor beta chains were all read from a single sample in a study of T cell responses to AZD1222 COVID-19 vaccine. The protocol was immunoSEQ multiplex PCR, while the TCRdb copy is restricted to in-frame clones and leaves out a portion. The table has more than 95,000 clones, roughly 90% seen once; the top ten hold 1.1%. The source material was peripheral blood, sampled on day 0 of AZD1222 vaccination. The receptors stem from an adult in good health.

The chain carries TRBV13 and TRBJ2-5, with 8 nucleotides matching TRBD2. Germline CDR1 and CDR2: PRHDT and FYEKMQ (reference sequence). This CDR3 is 15 amino acids long. V shed 5 bases, J shed 1 base, and the junction held 6 bases outside the gene matches. The CDR3 sequence: CASSHGLAVQETQYF. CDR3 DNA sequence: TGTGCCAGCAGCCATGGACTAGCAGTCCAAGAGACCCAGTACTTC.

The rearrangement joins TRBV6-1 to TRBJ1-1; D is possibly TRBD1 (6 bases). Deletions cut 0 bases from V and 8 bases from J, with 13 bases between. The CDR3 consists of 14 residues. From germline, CDR1 is MNHNS and CDR2 SASEGT. CDR3 sequence: CASSEALRGTEAFF. In nucleotides, the CDR3 is TGTGCCAGCAGTGAAGCGCTAAGGGGGACCGAAGCTTTCTTT.

V gene TRBV19 combines with J gene TRBJ1-3; no clear D gene. This CDR3 has 15 amino acids. Germline assignment: CDR1 LNHDA and CDR2 SQIVND (reference sequence). V shed 5 bases and J shed 0 bases, with 11 bases lying between them. CDR3 DNA sequence: TGTGCCAGTAGTGCTCAGAAAGCCTCTGGAAACACCATATATTTT. This codes for CASSAQKASGNTIYF.

The V gene is TRBV12-5, the J gene TRBJ2-6; D might be TRBD1 (6 bases). V dropped 5 bases and J dropped 5 bases, with 22 bases sitting between them. Germline assignment: CDR1 LGHNT and CDR2 FRNRAP. The CDR3 consists of 18 residues. CDR3 DNA: TGTGCTAGTGGTACTGCCTTTTTGCAGGACAGTCGGGCCAACGTCCTGACTTTC. Translation: CASGTAFLQDSRANVLTF.

The J gene is TRBJ1-1, the V gene TRBV7-9; the match to TRBD1 covers 8 bases. The CDR3 spans 14 residues. Germline CDR1 SEHNR, CDR2 FQNEAQ (reference sequence). Trimming removed 6 bases from V and 1 base from J; junction bases left unmatched: 4. CDR3 in amino acids: CASRPGGRNTEAFF. CDR3 nucleotides: TGTGCCAGCAGGCCAGGGGGCCGGAACACTGAAGCTTTCTTT.

V and J are TRBV5-6 and TRBJ2-2; D remains ambiguous. The length of the CDR3 is 14 residues. Germline loops: CDR1 SGHDT, CDR2 YYEEEE. Trimming left V 2 bases short and J 4 bases short, with 9 bases between. CDR3 sequence reads: CASSLPGATGELFF. Here the CDR3 DNA reads TGTGCCAGCAGCTTACCAGGAGCCACCGGGGAGCTGTTTTTT.

The chain links TRBV27 to TRBJ1-6; D gene uncertain. The CDR3 runs to 14 residues. V lost 4 bases and J 0 bases, leaving 4 bases between the germline ends. Germline lookup yields CDR1 MNHEY and CDR2 SMNVEV (reference sequence). Here the CDR3 reads CASSSSSYNSPLHF. CDR3 sequence (DNA): TGTGCCAGCAGTTCGAGCTCCTATAATTCACCCCTCCACTTT.

The chain carries TRBV27 and TRBJ1-5; TRBD1 might be the D (5 bases). The length of the CDR3 is 14 residues. CDR1 and CDR2 from the germline V gene are MNHEY and SMNVEV (reference sequence). Trimming pared 3 bases from V and 8 bases from J, leaving 14 bases between. CDR3 in DNA: TGTGCCAGCAGTTTCGGGAGGGGCCGGGAGCCCCAGCATTTT. The encoded protein is CASSFGRGREPQHF.

The rearrangement links TRBV18 to TRBJ2-5; TRBD1 matches 8 bases. The CDR3 totals 14 residues. Trimming at V came to 5 bases and at J to 4 bases, leaving 6 bases not matched to a gene. Germline-derived CDR1 and CDR2 are KGHSH and LQKENI. This CDR3 reads CASSAGTGSETQYF. The CDR3 DNA follows: TGTGCCAGCTCAGCCGGGACAGGATCAGAGACCCAGTACTTC.

This clone was observed a handful of times. The gene calls are TRBV6-5 and TRBJ1-2; D is uncertain. Looked up from germline, CDR1 is MNHEY and CDR2 is SVGAGI. The CDR3 spans 16 residues. V was pared by 2 bases and J by 8 bases, with 21 bases between. Here the CDR3 DNA reads TGTGCCAGCAGTTACGGGGTCGTGGACCTTTACGAGGGCTACACCTTC. Translating it yields CASSYGVVDLYEGYTF.

This sequence joins TRBV3-1 (or the pseudogene TRBV3-2) and TRBJ2-7, with D unresolved. Looked up from germline, CDR1 is LGHDT and CDR2 is YNNKEL (reference sequence). V lost 0 bases, J lost 0 bases, and 9 bases lay in between. There are 15 residues in the CDR3. The CDR3 nucleotides read TGTGCCAGCAGCCAAGATGGGTGGGCCTCCTACGAGCAGTACTTC. Translation: CASSQDGWASYEQYF.

The rearrangement links TRBV27 to TRBJ2-1; possible D gene TRBD2, 6 bases. This CDR3 is built from 14 residues. V was pared by 5 bases and J by 4 bases, with 12 bases between. The germline V gene encodes CDR1 MNHEY and CDR2 SMNVEV (reference sequence). This chain's CDR3 is CASSGGRYYNEQFF. In nucleotides, the CDR3 is TGTGCCAGCAGTGGGGGGAGGTATTACAATGAGCAGTTCTTC.